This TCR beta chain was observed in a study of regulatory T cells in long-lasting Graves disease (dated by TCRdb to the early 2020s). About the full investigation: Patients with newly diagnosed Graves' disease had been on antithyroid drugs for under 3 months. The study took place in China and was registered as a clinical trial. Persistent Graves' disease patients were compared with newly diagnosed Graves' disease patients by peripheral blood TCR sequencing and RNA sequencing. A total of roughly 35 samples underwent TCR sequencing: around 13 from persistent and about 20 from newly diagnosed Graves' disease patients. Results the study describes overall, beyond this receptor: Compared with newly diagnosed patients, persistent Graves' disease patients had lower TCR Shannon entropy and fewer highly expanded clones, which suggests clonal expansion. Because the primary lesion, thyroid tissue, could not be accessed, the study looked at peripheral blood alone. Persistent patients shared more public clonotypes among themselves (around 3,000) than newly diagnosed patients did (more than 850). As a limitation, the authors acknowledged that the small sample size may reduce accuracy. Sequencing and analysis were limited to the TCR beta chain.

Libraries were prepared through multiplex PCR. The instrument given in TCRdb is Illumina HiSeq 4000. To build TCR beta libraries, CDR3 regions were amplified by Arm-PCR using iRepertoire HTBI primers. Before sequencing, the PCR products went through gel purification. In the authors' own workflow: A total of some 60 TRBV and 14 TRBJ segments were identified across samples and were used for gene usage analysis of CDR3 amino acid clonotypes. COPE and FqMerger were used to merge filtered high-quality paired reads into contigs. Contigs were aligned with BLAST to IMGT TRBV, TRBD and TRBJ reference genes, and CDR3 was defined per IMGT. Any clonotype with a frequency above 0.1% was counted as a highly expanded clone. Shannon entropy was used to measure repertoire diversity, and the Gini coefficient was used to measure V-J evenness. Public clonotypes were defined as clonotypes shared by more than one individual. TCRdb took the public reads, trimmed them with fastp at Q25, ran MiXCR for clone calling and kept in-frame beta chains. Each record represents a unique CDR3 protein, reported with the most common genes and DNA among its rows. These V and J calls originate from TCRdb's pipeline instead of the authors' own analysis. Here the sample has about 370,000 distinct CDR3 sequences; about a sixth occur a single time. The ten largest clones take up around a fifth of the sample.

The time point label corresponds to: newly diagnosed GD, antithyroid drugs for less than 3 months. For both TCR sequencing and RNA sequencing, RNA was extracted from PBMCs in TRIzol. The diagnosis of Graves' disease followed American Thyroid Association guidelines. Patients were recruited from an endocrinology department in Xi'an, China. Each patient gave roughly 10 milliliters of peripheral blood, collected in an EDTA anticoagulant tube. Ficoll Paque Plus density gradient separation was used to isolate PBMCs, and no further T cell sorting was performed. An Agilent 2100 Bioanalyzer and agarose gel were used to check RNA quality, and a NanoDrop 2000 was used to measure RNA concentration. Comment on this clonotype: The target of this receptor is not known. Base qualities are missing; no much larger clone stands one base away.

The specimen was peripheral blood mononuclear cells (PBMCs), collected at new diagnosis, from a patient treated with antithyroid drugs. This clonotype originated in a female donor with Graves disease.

The nucleotide sequence reads as follows: TGTGCCAGCAGTTACCCACCGGGACCCACGGGTATAACTATTGGCTACACCTTC. This translates into CASSYPPGPTGITIGYTF. Recombination linked TRBV6-5 to TRBJ1-2; the best D guess is TRBD1, with 5 bases matching. The germline V gene yields MNHEY for CDR1 and SVGAGI for CDR2. The V end loses 2 bases and the J end loses 7 bases, and a stretch of 26 bases separates them. The CDR3 numbers 18 residues from cysteine through phenylalanine. CDR3 DNA is the only sequence kept; it has 54 bases, read in frame from the first base.